The rows below give T cell receptor beta chains drawn from one sample of a study of T-cell reconstitution after alpha-beta-depleted transplantation in children. TCRdb itself ran the PCR reads through MiXCR, one entry per CDR3 protein. This table holds roughly 350,000 distinct CDR3 sequences, about a tenth found once. Sequencing used PBMCs from the stem cell graft donor, obtained from the stem cell graft. The source is a human donor who donated a stem cell graft to a child with acute lymphoblastic leukemia. CDR3s include the opening cysteine and the closing phenylalanine or tryptophan. The D gene is left open where the match is weak. The size field is filled for only some rows; it gives once, few, many or a size class.

abundance	v_gene	d_gene	j_gene	CDR3nt	CDR3aa
NA	TRBV4-3	NA	TRBJ1-2	TGCGCCAGCAGCCGAGGGGACTCGCGGGCTAACTATGGCTACACCTTC	CASSRGDSRANYGYTF
few	TRBV6-2/TRBV6-3	NA	TRBJ2-7	TGTGCCAGCAGTTACGGGTCTAGCGAAGGGTACGAGCAGTACTTC	CASSYGSSEGYEQYF
few	TRBV20-1	TRBD1	TRBJ2-1	TGCAGTGCTAGAGGGACAGGGTTTTTTGATGAGCAGTTCTTC	CSARGTGFFDEQFF
NA	TRBV6-5	NA	TRBJ2-3	TGTGCCAGCAGTTACCGGAACCCCACGAATATGCGGGATACGCAGTATTTT	CASSYRNPTNMRDTQYF
few	TRBV5-1	NA	TRBJ1-1	TGCGCCAGCAGCCTGTCGGACCTGGGGAGGAGCACTGAAGCTTTCTTT	CASSLSDLGRSTEAFF
NA	TRBV4-3	TRBD2	TRBJ2-7	TGCGCCAGCAGCCAAGGCCTTCAAGCGGGAGGGTACGAGCAGTACTTC	CASSQGLQAGGYEQYF
NA	TRBV4-1	TRBD1	TRBJ1-3	TGCGCCAGCAGCCATGGACAGGGGTCCGAAAACACCATATATTTT	CASSHGQGSENTIYF
NA	TRBV6-5	NA	TRBJ2-3	TGTGCCAGCAGTTACGCGGGACAACTTACAGATACGCAGTATTTT	CASSYAGQLTDTQYF
many	TRBV28	TRBD2	TRBJ2-1	TGTGCCAGCAGTTCGACCTGGGGGACTAGCGGCACGGGCAATGAGCAGTTCTTC	CASSSTWGTSGTGNEQFF
few	TRBV27	TRBD2	TRBJ2-1	TGTGCCAGCACAATAGCGGGAAGGTTGGGCAATGAGCAGTTCTTC	CASTIAGRLGNEQFF
NA	TRBV15	NA	TRBJ2-6	TGTGCCACCAGTGCCGACGGACCCTCTGGGGCCAACGTCCTGACTTTC	CATSADGPSGANVLTF
NA	TRBV24-1	NA	TRBJ2-2	TGTGCCACCAGTGACCGCACCGTTGGCGGGGAGCTGTTTTTT	CATSDRTVGGELFF
NA	TRBV20-1	NA	TRBJ2-1	TGCAGTGCTAGCCCCTATCCCTACAATGAGCAGTTCTTC	CSASPYPYNEQFF
many	TRBV10-3	NA	TRBJ1-2	TGTGCCATCAGTGACCACGAGGTGGAAAACTATGGCTACACCTTC	CAISDHEVENYGYTF
NA	TRBV7-2	TRBD2	TRBJ2-3	TGTGCCAGCAGCGTACCGGGACTAGCGCTCACAGATACGCAGTATTTT	CASSVPGLALTDTQYF
NA	TRBV4-3	NA	TRBJ2-1	TGCGCCAGCAGCCAAGGTCGCGTCCGCCCTTACAATGAGCAGTTCTTC	CASSQGRVRPYNEQFF
few	TRBV12-3/TRBV12-4	NA	TRBJ1-3	TGTGCCAGCAGTTTTTCCGTTGGAAACACCATATATTTT	CASSFSVGNTIYF
NA	TRBV11-2	NA	TRBJ1-2	TGTGCCAGCAGCTTAGTCAGAAGCTATGGCTACACCTTC	CASSLVRSYGYTF